These T cell receptor beta chains were read from a single sample in a study of long-term antiretroviral therapy in people with HIV. Clones were sequenced by immunoSEQ multiplex PCR, and TCRdb holds only the in-frame ones, with some missing. The repertoire has 20,000 to 25,000 clones, roughly four fifths of them found once; the top ten carry about 5.6%. The sequencing used unsorted PBMCs, collected 0.2 years after starting antiretroviral therapy. Receptor source: a woman aged 30 to 39 with HIV. CDR3s include the opening cysteine and the closing phenylalanine or tryptophan. Fields, in order: CDR3 length, V gene, clone size, D gene, J gene, CDR3 DNA, CDR3 protein. A D gene is named only where the DNA matches it firmly. Some rows have no size entry. The others give once, few or many, or a class for an expanded clone.

14,TRBV2,-,TRBD1,TRBJ1-5,TGTGCCAGCAGTGGGACAGGGCTCAATCAGCCCCAGCATTTT,CASSGTGLNQPQHF
16,TRBV9,-,TRBD2,TRBJ2-5,TGTGCCAGCAGCGCCGGGACTAGCGGGGGTGGGGAGACCCAGTACTTC,CASSAGTSGGGETQYF
11,TRBV28,-,-,TRBJ2-1,TGTGCAAGTGGTTCCTACAATGAGCAGTTCTTC,CASGSYNEQFF
15,TRBV11-2,-,-,TRBJ2-7,TGTGCCAGCAGCTTGGAGGCAGGAGGCTCCTACGAGCAGTACTTC,CASSLEAGGSYEQYF
20,TRBV14,few,TRBD1,TRBJ2-5,TGTGCCAGCAGCCAAGATCTTCTTTTTGGGCGGGACAGGCTCCAAGAGACCCAGTACTTC,CASSQDLLFGRDRLQETQYF
14,TRBV27,-,-,TRBJ1-1,TGTGCCAGCAGTTTCTCAGGGGTGAACACTGAAGCTTTCTTT,CASSFSGVNTEAFF
15,TRBV9,-,-,TRBJ1-3,TGTGCCAGCAGGCCTGTGGGGGGGCCACGAAACACCATATATTTT,CASRPVGGPRNTIYF
16,TRBV5-6,-,-,TRBJ1-4,TGTGCCAGCAGCTTGAGTTTTGGGGTGCGGGATGAAAAACTGTTTTTT,CASSLSFGVRDEKLFF
15,TRBV5-6,-,-,TRBJ2-5,TGTGCCAGCACCAACTGGGCAGGGGCGGGTGAGACCCAGTACTTC,CASTNWAGAGETQYF
12,TRBV9,few,-,TRBJ1-6,TGTGCCAGCAATCAGGGTCGGTCACCCCTCCACTTT,CASNQGRSPLHF
13,TRBV5-4,-,-,TRBJ2-1,TGTGCCAGCAGCTTGCCGGGGGCATGGGAGCAGTTCTTC,CASSLPGAWEQFF
16,TRBV5-6,few,TRBD1,TRBJ1-1,TGTGCCAGCAGCTTGACGACAGGGGAGGTGAACACTGAAGCTTTCTTT,CASSLTTGEVNTEAFF
14,TRBV9,-,-,TRBJ2-3,TGTGCCAGCAGCGTAGTCGAGGGCACAGATACGCAGTATTTT,CASSVVEGTDTQYF
15,TRBV27,-,-,TRBJ2-4,TGTGCCAGCAGTCCCTCTATAATAGCCAAAAACATTCAGTACTTC,CASSPSIIAKNIQYF
14,TRBV5-1,-,TRBD1,TRBJ1-1,TGCGCCAGCAGCTTGGGGACAGGGGCAGGTGAAGCTTTCTTT,CASSLGTGAGEAFF
14,TRBV2,-,-,TRBJ2-5,TGTGCCAGCAGCCCCGACAGATACCAAGAGACCCAGTACTTC,CASSPDRYQETQYF
14,TRBV19,-,-,TRBJ1-2,TGTGCCAGTAGGGTGGTTGGGGAGAAGTATGGCTACACCTTC,CASRVVGEKYGYTF
15,TRBV10-3,-,-,TRBJ2-1,TGTGCCATCAGGGGGACGGGTAGCTCCTACAATGAGCAGTTCTTC,CAIRGTGSSYNEQFF
14,TRBV27,-,-,TRBJ2-4,TGTGCCAGCAGCCACGACATAGCCAAAAACATTCAGTACTTC,CASSHDIAKNIQYF
17,TRBV27,-,TRBD2,TRBJ2-1,TGTGCCAGCAGTTCCGATCCGTGGGGGGGAGCCTTGAATGAGCAGTTCTTC,CASSSDPWGGALNEQFF
14,TRBV6-1,-,-,TRBJ1-2,TGTGCCAGCACCACTTTGGGGGCTTCCCCTGGCTACACCTTC,CASTTLGASPGYTF
15,TRBV18,-,-,TRBJ2-5,TGTGCCAGCTCACCGGCACTAATAGGCGGAGAGACCCAGTACTTC,CASSPALIGGETQYF
14,TRBV5-1,-,-,TRBJ2-5,TGCGCCAGCAGCTTGGACGGACAGCCCTGGAGCCAGTACTTC,CASSLDGQPWSQYF
12,TRBV10-3,-,-,TRBJ1-1,TGTGCCATCAGTCCGGGAAGTTCTGAAGCTTTCTTT,CAISPGSSEAFF
14,TRBV9,-,-,TRBJ2-3,TGTGCCAGCAGTCAATCGTTTCTAAGGGATACGCAGTATTTT,CASSQSFLRDTQYF
14,TRBV4-1,-,-,TRBJ2-1,TGCGCCAGCAGCCATTTGGGGAGGACGGGGGAGCAGTTCTTC,CASSHLGRTGEQFF
14,TRBV9,-,-,TRBJ1-1,TGTGCCAGCAGCGTAGTGATGGGGGACACTGAAGCTTTCTTT,CASSVVMGDTEAFF
13,TRBV9,-,-,TRBJ2-1,TGTGCCAGCAGCGTAGGAAGTGGTAATGAGCAGTTCTTC,CASSVGSGNEQFF
14,TRBV18,large,TRBD1,TRBJ2-7,TGTGCCAGCTCACTGGGACAGGGACTCTACGAGCAGTACTTC,CASSLGQGLYEQYF
20,TRBV9,-,-,TRBJ2-3,TGTGCCAGCAGCGTAAGGTTGGAGGGCCAGGGTATTGGGTCGGGGGATACGCAGTATTTT,CASSVRLEGQGIGSGDTQYF
13,TRBV9,-,-,TRBJ1-1,TGTGCCAGCAGCGCAACATTGTTGACTGAAGCTTTCTTT,CASSATLLTEAFF
16,TRBV7-3,-,TRBD2,TRBJ2-2,TGTGCCAGCAGGCAAACGGGGGGGCCCTACACCGGGGAGCTGTTTTTT,CASRQTGGPYTGELFF
14,TRBV7-2,once,-,TRBJ2-5,TGTGCCAGCAGCCTCCGGGGGTTGAAAGAGACCCAGTACTTC,CASSLRGLKETQYF
14,TRBV27,-,-,TRBJ2-7,TGTGCCAGCAGTTTGGCAGGGGACTCCTACGAGCAGTACTTC,CASSLAGDSYEQYF
14,TRBV5-1,-,-,TRBJ1-1,TGCGCCAGCAGCTTGTTTGGGGTCAACACTGAAGCTTTCTTT,CASSLFGVNTEAFF
16,TRBV5-1,-,TRBD1,TRBJ1-1,TGCGCCAGCAGCCGAGAAGGACAGGGACTGGTGACTGAAGCTTTCTTT,CASSREGQGLVTEAFF
13,TRBV5-4,-,TRBD1,TRBJ2-7,TGTGCCAGCAGCAAAGGACAGGGCTACGAGCAGTACTTC,CASSKGQGYEQYF
17,TRBV5-6,-,-,TRBJ2-4,TGTGCCAGCAGCTTGGGACCGGGGTTCCGAGCCAAAAACATTCAGTACTTC,CASSLGPGFRAKNIQYF
12,TRBV2,-,-,TRBJ1-2,TGTGCCAGCCTGGGGGGATACTATGGCTACACCTTC,CASLGGYYGYTF
12,TRBV27,-,TRBD1,TRBJ1-2,TGTGCCAGCAGCTCGACAGGGGTTGGCTACACCTTC,CASSSTGVGYTF
17,TRBV4-2,few,-,TRBJ1-5,TGTGCCAGCAGCCTGCGACCCTCCATCGAATACAATCAGCCCCAGCATTTT,CASSLRPSIEYNQPQHF
13,TRBV30,-,-,TRBJ2-7,TGTGCCTGGAGTGTGGGGGAGTCCTACGAGCAGTACTTC,CAWSVGESYEQYF
12,TRBV19,-,-,TRBJ1-2,TGTGCCAGTAGTATGGGCGGGTATGGCTACACCTTC,CASSMGGYGYTF